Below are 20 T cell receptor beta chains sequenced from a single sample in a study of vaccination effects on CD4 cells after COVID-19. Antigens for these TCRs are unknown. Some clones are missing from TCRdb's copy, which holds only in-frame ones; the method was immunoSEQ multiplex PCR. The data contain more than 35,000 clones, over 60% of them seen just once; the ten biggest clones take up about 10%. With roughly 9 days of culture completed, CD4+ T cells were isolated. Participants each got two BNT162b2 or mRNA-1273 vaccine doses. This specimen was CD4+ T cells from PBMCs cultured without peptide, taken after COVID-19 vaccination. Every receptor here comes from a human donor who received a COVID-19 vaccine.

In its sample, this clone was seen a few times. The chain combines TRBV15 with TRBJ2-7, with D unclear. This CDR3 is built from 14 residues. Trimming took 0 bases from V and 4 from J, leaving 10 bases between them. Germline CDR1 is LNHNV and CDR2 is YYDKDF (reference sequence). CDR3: CATSRDPGGYEQYF. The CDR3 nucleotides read TGTGCCACCAGCAGAGATCCGGGTGGGTACGAGCAGTACTTC.

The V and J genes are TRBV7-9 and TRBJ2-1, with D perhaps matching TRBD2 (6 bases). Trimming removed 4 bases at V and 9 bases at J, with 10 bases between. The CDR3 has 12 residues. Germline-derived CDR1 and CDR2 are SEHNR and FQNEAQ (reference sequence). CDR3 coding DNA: TGTGCCAGCAGCTCAGGAGGGAGTGAGCAGTTCTTC. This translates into CASSSGGSEQFF.

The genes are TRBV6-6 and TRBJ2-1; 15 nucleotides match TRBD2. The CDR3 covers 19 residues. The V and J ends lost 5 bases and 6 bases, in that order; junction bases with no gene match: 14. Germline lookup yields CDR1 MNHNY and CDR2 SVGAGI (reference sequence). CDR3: CASSHPWTSGRVLRNEQFF. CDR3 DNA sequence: TGTGCCAGCAGTCACCCTTGGACTAGCGGGAGGGTCCTGCGCAATGAGCAGTTCTTC.

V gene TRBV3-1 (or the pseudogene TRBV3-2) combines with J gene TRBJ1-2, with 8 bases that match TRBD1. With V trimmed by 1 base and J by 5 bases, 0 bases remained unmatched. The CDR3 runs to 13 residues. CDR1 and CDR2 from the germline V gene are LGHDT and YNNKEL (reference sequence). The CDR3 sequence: CASSQGTGYGYTF. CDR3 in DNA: TGTGCCAGCAGCCAAGGGACAGGGTATGGCTACACCTTC.

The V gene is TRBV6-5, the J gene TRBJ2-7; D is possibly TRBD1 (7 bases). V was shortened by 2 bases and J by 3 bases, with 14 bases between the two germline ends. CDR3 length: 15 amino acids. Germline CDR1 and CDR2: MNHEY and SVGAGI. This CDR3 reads CASSYAGGGHYEQYF. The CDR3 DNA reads TGTGCCAGCAGTTACGCTGGAGGGGGCCACTACGAGCAGTACTTC.

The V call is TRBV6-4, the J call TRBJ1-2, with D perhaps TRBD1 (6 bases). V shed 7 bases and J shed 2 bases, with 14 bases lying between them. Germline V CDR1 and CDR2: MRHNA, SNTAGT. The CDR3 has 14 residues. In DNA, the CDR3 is TGTGCCAGCAACCTTGGGGGCGCAAACTATGGCTACACCTTC. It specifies CASNLGGANYGYTF.

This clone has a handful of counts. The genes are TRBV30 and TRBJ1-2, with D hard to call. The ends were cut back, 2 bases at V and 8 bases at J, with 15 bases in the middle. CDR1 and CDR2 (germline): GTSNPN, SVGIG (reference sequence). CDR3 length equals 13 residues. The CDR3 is CAWSTTEGKGYTF. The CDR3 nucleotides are TGTGCCTGGAGTACCACAGAGGGTAAAGGCTACACCTTC.

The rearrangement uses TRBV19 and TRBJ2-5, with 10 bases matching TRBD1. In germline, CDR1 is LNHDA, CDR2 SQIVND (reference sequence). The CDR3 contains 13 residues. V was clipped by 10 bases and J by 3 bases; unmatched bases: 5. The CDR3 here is CATRDRGKETQYF. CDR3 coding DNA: TGTGCCACCAGGGACAGGGGCAAAGAGACCCAGTACTTC.

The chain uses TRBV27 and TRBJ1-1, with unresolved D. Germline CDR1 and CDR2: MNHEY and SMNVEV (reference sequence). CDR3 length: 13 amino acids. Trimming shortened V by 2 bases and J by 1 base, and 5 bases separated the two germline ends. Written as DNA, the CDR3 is TGTGCCAGCAGTTTAAAGGCGAACACTGAAGCTTTCTTT. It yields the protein CASSLKANTEAFF.

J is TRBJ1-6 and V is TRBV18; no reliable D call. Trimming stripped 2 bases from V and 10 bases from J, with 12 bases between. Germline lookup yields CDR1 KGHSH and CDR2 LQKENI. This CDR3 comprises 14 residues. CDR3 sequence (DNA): TGTGCCAGCTCACCAGGGTCAGAACGGTCACCCCTCCACTTT. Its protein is CASSPGSERSPLHF.

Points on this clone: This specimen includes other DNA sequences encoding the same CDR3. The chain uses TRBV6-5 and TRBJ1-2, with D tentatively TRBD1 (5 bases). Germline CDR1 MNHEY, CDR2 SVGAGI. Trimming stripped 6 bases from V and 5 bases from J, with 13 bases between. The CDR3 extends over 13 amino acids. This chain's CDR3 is CASSLGTDYGYTF. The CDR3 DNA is TGTGCCAGCAGCCTCGGGACGGATTATGGCTACACCTTC.

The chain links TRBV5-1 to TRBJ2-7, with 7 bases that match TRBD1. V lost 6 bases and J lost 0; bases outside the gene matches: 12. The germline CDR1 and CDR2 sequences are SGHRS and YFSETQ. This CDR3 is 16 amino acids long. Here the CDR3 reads CASTLVPGQISYEQYF. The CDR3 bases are TGCGCCAGCACCCTGGTCCCGGGACAGATCTCCTACGAGCAGTACTTC.

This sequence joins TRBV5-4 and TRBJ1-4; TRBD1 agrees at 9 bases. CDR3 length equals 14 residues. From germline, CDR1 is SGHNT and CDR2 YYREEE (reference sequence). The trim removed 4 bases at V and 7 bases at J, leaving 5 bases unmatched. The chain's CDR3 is CASSTRDRVEKLFF. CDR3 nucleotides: TGTGCCAGCAGCACCCGGGACAGGGTTGAAAAACTGTTTTTT. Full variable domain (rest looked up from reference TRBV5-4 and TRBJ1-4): ETGVTQSPTHLIKTRGQQVTLRCSSQSGHNTVSWYQQALGQGPQFIFQYYREEENGRGNFPPRFSGLQFPNYSSELNVNALELDDSALYLCASSTRDRVEKLFFGSGTQLSVL.

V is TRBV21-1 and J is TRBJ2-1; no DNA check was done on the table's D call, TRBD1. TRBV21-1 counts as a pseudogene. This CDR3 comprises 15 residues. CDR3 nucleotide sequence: TGTGCCAGCAGCAAAGAGACAGGGCCCAACAATGAGCAGTTCTTC. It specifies CASSKETGPNNEQFF.

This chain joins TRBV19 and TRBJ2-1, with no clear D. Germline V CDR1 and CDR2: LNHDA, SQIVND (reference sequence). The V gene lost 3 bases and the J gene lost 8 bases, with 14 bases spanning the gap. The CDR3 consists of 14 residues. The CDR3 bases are TGTGCCAGTAGTATTAAGACTCCCTCTTATGAGCAGTTCTTC. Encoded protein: CASSIKTPSYEQFF.

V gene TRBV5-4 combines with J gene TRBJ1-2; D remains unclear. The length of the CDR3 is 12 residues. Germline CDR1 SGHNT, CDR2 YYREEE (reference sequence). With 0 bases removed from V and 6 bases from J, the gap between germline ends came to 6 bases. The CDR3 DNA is TGTGCCAGCAGCTTGGATTTTCATGGCTACACCTTC. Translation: CASSLDFHGYTF. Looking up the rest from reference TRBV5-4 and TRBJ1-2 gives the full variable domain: ETGVTQSPTHLIKTRGQQVTLRCSSQSGHNTVSWYQQALGQGPQFIFQYYREEENGRGNFPPRFSGLQFPNYSSELNVNALELDDSALYLCASSLDFHGYTFGSGTRLTVV.

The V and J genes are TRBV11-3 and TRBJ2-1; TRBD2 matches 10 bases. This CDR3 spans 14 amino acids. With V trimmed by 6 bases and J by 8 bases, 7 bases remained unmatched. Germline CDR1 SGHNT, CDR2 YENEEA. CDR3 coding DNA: TGTGCCAGCAGTTACAGCGGGAGGGTAGATGAGCAGTTCTTC. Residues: CASSYSGRVDEQFF.

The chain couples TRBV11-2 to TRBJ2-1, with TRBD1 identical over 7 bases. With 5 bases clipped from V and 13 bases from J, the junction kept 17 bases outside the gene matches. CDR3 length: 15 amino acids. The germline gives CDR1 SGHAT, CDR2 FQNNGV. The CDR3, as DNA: TGTGCCAGCAGCACCTACAGGGGCGGTCGAGCGGAACAGTTCTTC. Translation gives CASSTYRGGRAEQFF. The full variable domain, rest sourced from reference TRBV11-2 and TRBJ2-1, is EAGVAQSPRYKIIEKRQSVAFWCNPISGHATLYWYQQILGQGPKLLIQFQNNGVVDDSQLPKDRFSAERLKGVDSTLKIQPAKLEDSAVYLCASSTYRGGRAEQFFGPGTRLTVL.

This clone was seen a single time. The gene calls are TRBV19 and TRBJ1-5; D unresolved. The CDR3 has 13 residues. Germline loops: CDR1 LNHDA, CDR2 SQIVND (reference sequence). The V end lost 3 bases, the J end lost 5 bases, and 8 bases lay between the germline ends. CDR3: CASSILGDQPQHF. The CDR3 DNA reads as TGTGCCAGTAGTATTTTGGGAGATCAGCCCCAGCATTTT.

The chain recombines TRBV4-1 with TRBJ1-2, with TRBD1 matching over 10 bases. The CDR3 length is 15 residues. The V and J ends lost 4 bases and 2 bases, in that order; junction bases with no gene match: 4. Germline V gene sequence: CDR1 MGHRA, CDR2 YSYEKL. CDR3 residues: CASSPDRGSNYGYTF. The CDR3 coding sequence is TGCGCCAGCAGCCCGGACAGGGGGTCGAACTATGGCTACACCTTC.